Following are 27 T cell receptor beta chains from one sample sequenced in a study of early T cells in non-severe SARS-CoV-2 infection. In TCRdb, the 5' RACE reads were re-called with MiXCR into one record per CDR3 protein. The table lists about 55,000 distinct CDR3 sequences, more than 13% of them singletons. The sample in question was whole blood, obtained at baseline. Receptors were obtained from an adult who was a healthcare worker with PCR-confirmed SARS-CoV-2 infection or an uninfected control (not recorded which).

The chain carries TRBV12-3 or TRBV12-4 and TRBJ2-3; D uncertain. The CDR3 is made up of 12 amino acids. The ends were cut back, 2 bases at V and 8 bases at J, with 8 bases in the middle. The CDR3 DNA follows: TGTGCCAGCAGTTTATCCGCCTTTACGCAGTATTTT. Translated: CASSLSAFTQYF.

By share, this clonotype counts as medium-sized. The chain is built from TRBV10-2 and TRBJ2-5; D is perhaps TRBD2 (6 bases). Deletions cut 4 bases from V and 2 bases from J, with 17 bases between. Per the germline V gene, CDR1 is WSHSY and CDR2 is SAAADI. The CDR3 has 16 amino acids. The CDR3 coding sequence is TGCGCCAGCAGTGGGGGACTCCTCGCTAGTCAAGAGACCCAGTACTTC. Translated, it gives CASSGGLLASQETQYF.

This clonotype was observed a handful of times. The chain joins TRBV7-8 to TRBJ2-1; 7 positions agree with TRBD2. The ends lost 5 bases at V and 3 bases at J; junction bases unmatched: 10. This CDR3 is 16 amino acids long. Per the germline V gene, CDR1 is SGHVS and CDR2 is FQNEAQ. Written as DNA, the CDR3 is TGTGCCAGCAGCCAGCCGTCGGGGACTAACTACAATGAGCAGTTCTTC. Residues: CASSQPSGTNYNEQFF.

This clonotype occurred many times. CDR3 sequence: CASSPFSYEQYF. CDR3 sequence (DNA): TGTGCCAGCAGTCCTTTTTCCTACGAGCAGTACTTC. The gene calls are TRBV25-1 and TRBJ2-7; no definite D call. V gave up 5 bases and J gave up 1 base, with 6 bases separating them. The CDR3 has 12 amino acids. The germline CDR1 and CDR2 sequences are MGHDK and SYGVNS.

This rearrangement joins TRBV7-3 to TRBJ1-6; 8 nucleotides align to TRBD1. This CDR3 comprises 14 residues. Per the germline V gene, CDR1 is SGHTA and CDR2 is FQGTGA. J gave up 7 bases and V 4 bases, and 3 bases lay outside the gene matches. The CDR3 region has the DNA TGTGCCAGCAGCTCAGGGGGCGGAAATTCACCCCTCCACTTT. Its protein is CASSSGGGNSPLHF.

Here the CDR3 DNA reads TGTGCCAGCAGTTTATTTGGGGGCGCGATATACGAGCAGTACTTC. Its translation is CASSLFGGAIYEQYF. The chain recombines TRBV12-3 or TRBV12-4 with TRBJ2-7, with a weak D call TRBD1 (6 bases). With 2 bases removed from V and 4 bases from J, the gap between germline ends came to 15 bases. The CDR3 has 15 amino acids.

This clonotype was seen only a few times. The chain links TRBV3-1 to TRBJ2-7; D perhaps matches TRBD1 (5 bases). CDR3 size: 14 residues. Germline CDR1 and CDR2: LGHDT and YNNKEL (reference sequence). Trimming shortened V by 3 bases and J by 6 bases, and 15 bases separated the two germline ends. The chain's CDR3 is CASSQAQGLGEQYF. In DNA form, the CDR3 reads TGTGCCAGCAGCCAGGCTCAGGGCCTGGGCGAGCAGTACTTC.

This clonotype was seen more than once but under ten times. The CDR3 loop reads CARRRAPDLSYEQYF. Here the CDR3 DNA reads TGTGCCAGAAGACGCGCCCCGGACTTGTCCTACGAGCAGTACTTC. The chain couples TRBV5-3 to TRBJ2-7; TRBD2 might be the D (5 bases). TRBV5-3 qualifies as an ORF whose function is uncertain. The CDR3 runs 15 residues. Trimming pared 5 bases from V and 1 base from J, leaving 16 bases between.

The chain is built from TRBV5-1 and TRBJ1-2; D is perhaps TRBD1 (5 bases). Trimming removed 0 bases at V and 4 bases at J, with 10 bases between. The CDR3 is made up of 14 amino acids. Germline V gene lookup returns CDR1 SGHRS and CDR2 YFSETQ. CDR3 sequence (DNA): TGCGCCAGCAGCTTGGGCGACAGAGGCTATGGCTACACCTTC. Its translation is CASSLGDRGYGYTF.

This chain uses TRBV3-1 with TRBJ2-1, with D perhaps matching TRBD2 (5 bases). The V end was cut by 5 bases, the J end by 5 bases, with 13 bases between. This CDR3 spans 14 amino acids. CDR1 and CDR2 (germline): LGHDT, YNNKEL (reference sequence). CDR3: CASSYDGLHNEQFF. The CDR3 coding sequence is TGTGCCAGCAGCTACGACGGACTCCACAATGAGCAGTTCTTC.

This clonotype showed up many times. The chain joins TRBV10-2 to TRBJ2-3; perhaps TRBD1 as D (5 bases). The CDR3 spans 14 residues. Trimming cost V 8 bases and J 2 bases, with 14 bases left between them. The germline V gene encodes CDR1 WSHSY and CDR2 SAAADI. Written as DNA, the CDR3 is TGCGCCAGCTACGACAGCCTCTACACAGATACGCAGTATTTT. Its protein product is CASYDSLYTDTQYF.

This clonotype was detected only a few times. The gene calls are TRBV2 and TRBJ2-7; the D gene could be TRBD1 or TRBD2 (5 bases each). CDR3 size: 12 residues. Trimming pared 8 bases from V and 4 bases from J, leaving 12 bases between. Per germline, CDR1 SNHLY and CDR2 FYNNEI. CDR3 amino acids: CASFGDGYEQYF. For the CDR3, the DNA is TGTGCCAGCTTTGGGGACGGATACGAGCAGTACTTC.

The V call is TRBV30, the J call TRBJ2-3; tentatively, D is TRBD2 (5 bases). Trimming took off 3 bases at V and 0 bases at J, with 16 bases between the two ends. Germline V gene data show CDR1 as GTSNPN and CDR2 as SVGIG (reference sequence). This CDR3 is built from 16 residues. The CDR3: CAWRELGRGSTDTQYF. The CDR3 bases are TGTGCCTGGAGGGAACTCGGACGGGGTAGCACAGATACGCAGTATTTT.

This clonotype was counted only a few times. The J gene is TRBJ2-7, the V gene TRBV6-5; the D gene is possibly TRBD2 (5 bases). The V gene's germline CDR1 is MNHEY and CDR2 SVGAGI. There are 14 residues in the CDR3. Trimming removed 0 bases at V and 4 bases at J, with 10 bases between. The CDR3 nucleotides are TGTGCCAGCAGTTACTCCCGGGAAGTGTACGAGCAGTACTTC. This translates into CASSYSREVYEQYF.

The gene calls are TRBV29-1 and TRBJ1-1, with TRBD1 identical over 7 bases. The germline gives CDR1 SQVTM, CDR2 ANQGSEA. The CDR3 runs to 14 residues. Trimming removed 7 bases from V and 4 bases from J; junction bases left unmatched: 12. CDR3 sequence: CSAAVAPGGTEAFF. The CDR3 coding sequence is TGCAGCGCCGCAGTAGCCCCAGGGGGCACTGAAGCTTTCTTT. Full variable domain (remainder filled in from reference TRBV29-1 and TRBJ1-1): SAVISQKPSRDICQRGTSLTIQCQVDSQVTMMFWYRQQPGQSLTLIATANQGSEATYESGFVIDKFPISRPNLTFSTLTVSNMSPEDSSIYLCSAAVAPGGTEAFFGQGTRLTVV.

J is TRBJ2-7 and V is TRBV12-3 or TRBV12-4, with D tentatively TRBD1 (5 bases). The CDR3 consists of 13 residues. V lost 9 bases, J lost 1 base, and 13 bases lay in between. The CDR3 protein is CASRQGSSYEQYF. The DNA of the CDR3 is TGTGCCAGTCGGCAGGGCTCTTCCTACGAGCAGTACTTC.

V and J are TRBV5-1 and TRBJ2-5; D perhaps matches TRBD1 (6 bases). CDR1 and CDR2 from the germline V gene are SGHRS and YFSETQ. The V end lost 3 bases, the J end lost 1 base, and 13 bases lay between the germline ends. This CDR3 spans 15 amino acids. The CDR3 coding sequence is TGCGCCAGCAGCTCCCAACAGGGACCCCAAGAGACCCAGTACTTC. Residues: CASSSQQGPQETQYF.

This chain uses TRBV9 with TRBJ2-3, with 10 bases aligning to TRBD2. This CDR3 is 15 amino acids long. CDR1 is SGDLS, CDR2 YYNGEE, per germline. Losses at the gene ends were 3 bases for V and 2 bases for J; bases not matched to a gene: 3. The CDR3 reads CASSGGLADTDTQYF. For the CDR3, the DNA is TGTGCCAGCAGCGGCGGACTAGCGGACACAGATACGCAGTATTTT. Combining the CDR3 with reference TRBV9 and TRBJ2-3 gives the whole variable domain DSGVTQTPKHLITATGQRVTLRCSPRSGDLSVYWYQQSLDQGLQFLIQYYNGEERAKGNILERFSAQQFPDLHSELNLSSLELGDSALYFCASSGGLADTDTQYFGPGTRLTVL.

This clonotype was found a few times. This chain links TRBV10-3 with TRBJ1-5; D unclear. The CDR3 is made up of 13 amino acids. Trimming left V 3 bases short and J 5 bases short, with 8 bases between. CDR1 and CDR2 from the germline V gene are ENHRY and SYGVKD. The CDR3 sequence: CAISEQKHQPQHF. The CDR3 coding sequence is TGTGCCATCAGTGAACAGAAACATCAGCCCCAGCATTTT.

This clonotype appeared a few times. This sequence joins TRBV29-1 and TRBJ1-2; 8 bases map to TRBD1. The length of the CDR3 is 16 residues. The J segment lost 1 base and the V segment lost 7 bases, leaving 14 bases of the junction unmatched. Germline V gene data show CDR1 as SQVTM and CDR2 as ANQGSEA. CDR3 protein: CSAGGTGEPYNYGYTF. The CDR3 DNA is TGCAGCGCAGGGGGGACAGGCGAACCCTATAACTATGGCTACACCTTC.

This clonotype was seen repeatedly, ten times or more. The chain recombines TRBV7-6 with TRBJ2-2, with unresolved D. This CDR3 is 12 amino acids long. Germline V gene lookup returns CDR1 SGHVS and CDR2 FNYEAQ. The V end was cut by 2 bases, the J end by 7 bases, with 5 bases between. CDR3 protein: CASSLRDGELFF. In nucleotides, the CDR3 is TGTGCCAGCAGCTTACGTGACGGGGAGCTGTTTTTT.

This clonotype was counted between two and nine times. This rearrangement joins TRBV7-9 to TRBJ2-7; possibly TRBD2 for D (6 bases). V dropped 0 bases and J dropped 2 bases, with 11 bases sitting between them. Germline V gene sequence: CDR1 SEHNR, CDR2 FQNEAQ (reference sequence). The CDR3 runs 15 residues. In DNA, the CDR3 is TGTGCCAGCAGCTTAGCGGGGGAGGAAACCTACGAGCAGTACTTC. Protein: CASSLAGEETYEQYF.

The chain links TRBV7-9 to TRBJ2-3, with D possibly being TRBD2 (6 bases). The CDR3 spans 18 residues. Trimming shortened V by 2 bases and J by 5 bases, and 23 bases separated the two germline ends. Germline V CDR1 and CDR2: SEHNR, FQNEAQ (reference sequence). In DNA, the CDR3 is TGTGCCAGCAGCTTACGGGAATTACTAGCTAATCTCCAAGATACGCAGTATTTT. Encoded protein: CASSLRELLANLQDTQYF.

This clonotype is medium-sized in the sample. The chain links TRBV10-2 to TRBJ2-5; 7 nucleotides line up with TRBD2. The CDR3 extends over 15 amino acids. Trimming removed 6 bases from V and 8 bases from J; junction bases left unmatched: 15. Germline lookup yields CDR1 WSHSY and CDR2 SAAADI. The CDR3 DNA sequence: TGCGCCAGCAGCAACGGGACTAAAAATCGGGTAACCCAGTACTTC. Its translation is CASSNGTKNRVTQYF.

This clonotype has a count of ten or more. The chain joins TRBV2 to TRBJ2-7; the match to TRBD2 covers 8 bases. With V trimmed by 5 bases and J by 2 bases, 5 bases remained unmatched. This CDR3 has 14 residues. Per the germline V gene, CDR1 is SNHLY and CDR2 is FYNNEI. CDR3: CASSPGRGAYEQYF. CDR3 DNA sequence: TGTGCCAGCAGTCCCGGGAGGGGGGCCTACGAGCAGTACTTC.

This clonotype came up many times. The chain joins TRBV4-1 to TRBJ2-1, with 7 positions matching TRBD2. The V segment lost 0 bases and the J segment 10 bases; nucleotides outside the gene matches: 15. The CDR3 is 17 residues long. From germline, CDR1 is MGHRA and CDR2 YSYEKL. The CDR3 here is CASSQDPSSGALREQFF. DNA of the CDR3: TGCGCCAGCAGCCAAGATCCCAGCAGCGGGGCCCTAAGGGAGCAGTTCTTC.

On this clonotype itself: The junction does not match germline at one end; this may be a read error. The chain combines TRBV9 with TRBJ1-2, with D tentatively TRBD1 (6 bases). Germline assignment: CDR1 SGDLS and CDR2 YYNGEE. The CDR3 has 13 residues. CDR3 nucleotide sequence: TGTACCAGCAGCCAAGGGGGGCACTATGGCTACACCTTC. It yields the protein CTSSQGGHYGYTF.